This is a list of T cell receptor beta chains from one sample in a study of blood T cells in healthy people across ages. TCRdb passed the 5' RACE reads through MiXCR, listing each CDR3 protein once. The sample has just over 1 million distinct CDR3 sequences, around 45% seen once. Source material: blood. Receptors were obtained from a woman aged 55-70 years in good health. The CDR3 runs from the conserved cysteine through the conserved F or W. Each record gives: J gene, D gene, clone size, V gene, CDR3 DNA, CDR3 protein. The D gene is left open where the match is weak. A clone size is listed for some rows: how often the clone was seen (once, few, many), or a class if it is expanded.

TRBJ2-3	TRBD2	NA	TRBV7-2	TGTGCCAGCAGCTTCAGCGGGAGTAGGACTACGCAGTATTTT	CASSFSGSRTTQYF
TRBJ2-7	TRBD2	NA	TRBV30	TGTGCCTGCTGGGGAGGGCCCTCCTACGAGCAGTACTTC	CACWGGPSYEQYF
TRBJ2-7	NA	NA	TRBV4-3	TGCGCCAGCAGCCAAGATCTGCAGGGGCTCTACGAGCAGTACTTC	CASSQDLQGLYEQYF
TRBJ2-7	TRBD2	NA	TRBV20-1	TGCAGTGCTAGATCCCAGCGGGAGTCCCCCTACGAGCAGTACTTC	CSARSQRESPYEQYF
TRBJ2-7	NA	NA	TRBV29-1	TGCAGCGTTGGAGGGGGGTTCTACGAGCAGTACTTC	CSVGGGFYEQYF
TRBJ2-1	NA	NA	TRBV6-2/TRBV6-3	TGTGCCAGCAGTTCCGCTCCGTCTAGTGAGCAGTTCTTC	CASSSAPSSEQFF
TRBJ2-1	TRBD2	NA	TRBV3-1	TGTGCCAGCAGCCACCAGAGTAGCGGGACGAAGTTCTTC	CASSHQSSGTKFF
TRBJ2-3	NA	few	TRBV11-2	TGTGCCAGCAGCTTAGCCCAGGGGATATATACGCAGTATTTT	CASSLAQGIYTQYF
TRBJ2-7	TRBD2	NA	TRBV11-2	TGTGCCAGCAGCTTAGGGCGGACTAGCGGGAGGTTCGAGCAGTACTTC	CASSLGRTSGRFEQYF
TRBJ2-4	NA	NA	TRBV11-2	TGTGCCAGCAGCTCCTTTGTTCTTACAGGACAAGCCAAAAACATTCAGTACTTC	CASSSFVLTGQAKNIQYF
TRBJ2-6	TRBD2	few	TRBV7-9	TGTGCCAGCAGCTTACTAGCGGGAACCGGGGCCAACGTCCTGACTTTC	CASSLLAGTGANVLTF
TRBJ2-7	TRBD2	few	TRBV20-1	TGCAGTGCTACAGCGGGAGGCCTGGAGCAGTACTTC	CSATAGGLEQYF
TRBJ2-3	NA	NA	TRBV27	TGTGCCAGCAGCTGGGGACGGGCATTCACAGATACGCAGTATTTT	CASSWGRAFTDTQYF
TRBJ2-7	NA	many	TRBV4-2	TGTGCCAGCAGCCAAGCCGACTGGCCCTACGAGCAGTACTTC	CASSQADWPYEQYF
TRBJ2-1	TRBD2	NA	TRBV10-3	TGTGTCATCAGCGCACTAGCGGGAGAGGGGCAGTTCTTC	CVISALAGEGQFF
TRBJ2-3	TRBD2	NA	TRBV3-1	TGTGCCAGCAGCCAAGGCGGGAGTAGGACAGATACGCAGTATTTT	CASSQGGSRTDTQYF
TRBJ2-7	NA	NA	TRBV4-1	TGCGCCAGCAGCCAGGAAGGGTGGGTATACGAGCAGTACTTC	CASSQEGWVYEQYF
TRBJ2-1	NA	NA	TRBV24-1	TGTGCCACCAGAAGCGGAGACAACTACAATGAGCAGTTCTTC	CATRSGDNYNEQFF
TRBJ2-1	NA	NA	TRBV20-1	TGCAGTGCTAGACCTTACAGGAACTACAATGAGCAGTTCTTC	CSARPYRNYNEQFF
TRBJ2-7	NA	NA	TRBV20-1	TGCAGTGCTGACGCCGGGACTTCCAACAATGAGCAGTACTTC	CSADAGTSNNEQYF
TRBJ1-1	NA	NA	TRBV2	TGTGCCAGCAGACGGTCGATGAACACTGAAGCTTTCTTT	CASRRSMNTEAFF
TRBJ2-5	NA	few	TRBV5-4	TGTGCCAGCAGCTTGTTTGGAGGGCCTCGGGAGACCCAGTACTTC	CASSLFGGPRETQYF
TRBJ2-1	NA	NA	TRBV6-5	TGTGCCAGCAGTTACGACCCTGACAGTTACAATGAGCAGTTCTTC	CASSYDPDSYNEQFF
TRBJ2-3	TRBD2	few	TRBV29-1	TGCAGCGTTGAAGGCGGGAGGATCACAGATACGCAGTATTTT	CSVEGGRITDTQYF
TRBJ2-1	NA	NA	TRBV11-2	TGTGGCAGCAGCTTGGAACTTTTTGATGAGCAGTTCTTC	CGSSLELFDEQFF
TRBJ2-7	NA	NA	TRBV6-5	TGTGCCAGCAGTCCCGAGGACAGCAGCTCCTACGAGCAGTACTTC	CASSPEDSSSYEQYF
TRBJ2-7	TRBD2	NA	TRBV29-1	TGCAGCGTTGTGGGACTAGCGGGAGTCTACGAGCAGTACTTC	CSVVGLAGVYEQYF
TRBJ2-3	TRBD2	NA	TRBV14	TGTGCCAGCAGCCAAGATGCGACGTGGGGGACTAGCGTTCCTGGGAGAGATACGCAGTATTTT	CASSQDATWGTSVPGRDTQYF
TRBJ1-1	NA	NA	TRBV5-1	TGCGCCAGCAGCTTGGCGGGGGGAGGCGTTACTGAAGCTTTCTTT	CASSLAGGGVTEAFF
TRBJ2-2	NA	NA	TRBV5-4	TGTGCCAGCAGGGAGACCTTCGACCTCACCGGGGAGCTGTTTTTT	CASRETFDLTGELFF
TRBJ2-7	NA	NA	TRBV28	TGTGCCAGCAGTTTACGGGGACTTGGTTCTCACTACGAGCAGTACTTC	CASSLRGLGSHYEQYF
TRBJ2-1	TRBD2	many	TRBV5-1	TGTGCCAGCAGCCCCGGACTAGCGGCCTACAATGAGCAGTTCTTC	CASSPGLAAYNEQFF
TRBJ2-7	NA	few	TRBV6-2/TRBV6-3	TGTGCCAGCAGTGAACTCGGACAGATATCCTACGAGCAGTACTTC	CASSELGQISYEQYF
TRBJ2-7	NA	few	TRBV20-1	TGCAGTGCAGGAGACCAGGACGAGCAGTACTTC	CSAGDQDEQYF
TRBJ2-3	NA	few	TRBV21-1	TGTGCCAGCAGCAAAGAAGGGTCTAGCGGGAGTACAAATACGCAGTATTTT	CASSKEGSSGSTNTQYF
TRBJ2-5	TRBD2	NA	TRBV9	TGTGCCAGCAGCGTAATTCCTAGCGGGTCCTACAATGAGCAGTACTTC	CASSVIPSGSYNEQYF
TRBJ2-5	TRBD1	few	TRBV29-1	TGCAGCGTAGGACAGGGCGGGGTGACCCAGTACTTC	CSVGQGGVTQYF
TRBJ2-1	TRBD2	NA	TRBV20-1	TGCAGTGCTAGAGACCCCAGGGGGACTAGCGGAGGGGCCTACAATGAGCAGTTCTTC	CSARDPRGTSGGAYNEQFF
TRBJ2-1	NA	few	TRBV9	TGTGCCAGCAGCGTAGCCCCCGAAAACAATGAGCAGTTCTTC	CASSVAPENNEQFF
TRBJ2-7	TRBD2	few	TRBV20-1	TGCAGTGCTAGAGATGTTTTGGGACTAGCGGGAACCGACGAGCAGTACTTC	CSARDVLGLAGTDEQYF
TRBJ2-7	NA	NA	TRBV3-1	TGTGCCAGCAGCCCCGAAGGGGGCGAGCAGTACTTC	CASSPEGGEQYF
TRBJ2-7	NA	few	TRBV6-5	TGTGCCAGCAGTCGAGGACTCATCTACGAGCAGTACTTC	CASSRGLIYEQYF
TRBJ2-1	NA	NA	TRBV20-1	TGCAGTGCTAGAGATCCGGAGGCCCCCTACAATGAGCAGTTCTTC	CSARDPEAPYNEQFF
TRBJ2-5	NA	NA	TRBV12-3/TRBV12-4	TGTGCCAGCAGGTCGGGCGGTGGGGTTCAAGAGACCCAGTACTTC	CASRSGGGVQETQYF
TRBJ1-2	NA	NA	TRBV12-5	TGTGCTAGTGGTTTGCCCCCCCCCGACGGGCGGTACGGCTACACCTTC	CASGLPPPDGRYGYTF
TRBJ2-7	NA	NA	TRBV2	TGTGCCAGCACTCCGGACCCGAACTACGAGCAGTACTTC	CASTPDPNYEQYF
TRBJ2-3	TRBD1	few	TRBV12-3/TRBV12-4	TGTGCCAGCAGTTGGACAGGGGGCGAAGGCACAGATACGCAGTATTTT	CASSWTGGEGTDTQYF
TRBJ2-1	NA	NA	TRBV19	TGTGCCAGTAGTTCAATTCCATCTGCTCTTAATGAGCAGTTCTTC	CASSSIPSALNEQFF
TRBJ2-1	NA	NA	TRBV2	TGTGCCAGCAGTGGGAGGGGCCCTCCCTCCTACAATGAGCAGTTCTTC	CASSGRGPPSYNEQFF
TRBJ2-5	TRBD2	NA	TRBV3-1	TGTGCCAGCAGCCGTGATAGCGGGAGTGGGACCCAGTACTTC	CASSRDSGSGTQYF
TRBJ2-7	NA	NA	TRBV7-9	TGTGCCAGCAGCTTTGGGGGGTTTCGCTACGAGCAGTACTTC	CASSFGGFRYEQYF
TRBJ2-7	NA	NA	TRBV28	TGTGCCAGCAGTTCCTTAGCGGTCTACGAGCAGTACTTC	CASSSLAVYEQYF
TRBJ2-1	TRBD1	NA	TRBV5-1	TGCGCCAGCAGCTTCCAGGGGGTCAATGAGCAGTTCTTC	CASSFQGVNEQFF
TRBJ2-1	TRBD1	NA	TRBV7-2	TGTGCCAGCAGCTTAGGGCACCGGGACAGAAATTACAATGAGCAGTTCTTC	CASSLGHRDRNYNEQFF
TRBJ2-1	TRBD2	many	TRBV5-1	TGCGCCAGCAGCTTGACTAGCGGGACGAACGGTGAGCAGTTCTTC	CASSLTSGTNGEQFF
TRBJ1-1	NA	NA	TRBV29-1	TGCAGCGCGTTGACAGCGAACACTGAAGCTTTCTTT	CSALTANTEAFF
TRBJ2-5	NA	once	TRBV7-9	TGTGCCAACGGGGCAGGGGCCGAGACCCAGTACTTC	CANGAGAETQYF
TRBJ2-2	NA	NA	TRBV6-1	TGTGCCAGCCGGGTCACCACCGGGGAGCTGTTTTTT	CASRVTTGELFF